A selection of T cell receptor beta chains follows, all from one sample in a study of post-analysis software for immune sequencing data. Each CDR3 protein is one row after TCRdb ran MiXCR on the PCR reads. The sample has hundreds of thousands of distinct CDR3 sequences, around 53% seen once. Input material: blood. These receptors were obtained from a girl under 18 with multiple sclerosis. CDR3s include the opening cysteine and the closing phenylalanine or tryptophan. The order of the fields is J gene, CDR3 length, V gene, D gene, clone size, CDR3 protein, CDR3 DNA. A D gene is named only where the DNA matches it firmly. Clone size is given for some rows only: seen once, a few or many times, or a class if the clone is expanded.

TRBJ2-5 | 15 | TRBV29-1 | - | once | CSVEDPDVYRETQYF | TGCAGCGTTGAAGATCCTGACGTGTACCGGGAGACCCAGTACTTC
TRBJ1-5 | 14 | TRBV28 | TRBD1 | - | CASSQGGDNQPQHF | TGTGCCAGCAGTCAGGGGGGTGACAATCAGCCCCAGCATTTT
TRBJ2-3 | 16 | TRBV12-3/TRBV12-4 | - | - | CATKKDWSSPYDTQYF | TGTGCCACGAAGAAAGACTGGAGTAGTCCCTATGATACGCAGTATTTT
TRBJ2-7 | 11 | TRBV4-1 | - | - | CASGQENEQYF | TGCGCCAGCGGCCAAGAAAACGAGCAGTACTTC
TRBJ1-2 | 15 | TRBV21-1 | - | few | CASSGTQGAEEGYTF | TGTGCCAGCAGCGGAACACAGGGGGCCGAAGAAGGCTACACCTTC
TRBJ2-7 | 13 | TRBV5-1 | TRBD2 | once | CASSPGGPREQYF | TGCGCCAGCAGCCCGGGGGGGCCTCGCGAGCAGTACTTC
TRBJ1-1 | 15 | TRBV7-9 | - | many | CASSLLEGVNTEAFF | TGTGCCAGCAGCCTCTTGGAGGGTGTTAACACTGAAGCTTTCTTT
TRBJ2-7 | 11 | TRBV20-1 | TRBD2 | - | CSPLAGDEQYF | TGCAGTCCACTAGCGGGAGACGAGCAGTACTTC
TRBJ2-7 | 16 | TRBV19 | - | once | CASSTRDSTRRDEQYF | TGTGCCAGTAGTACGAGGGACTCAACTCGGAGGGACGAGCAGTACTTC
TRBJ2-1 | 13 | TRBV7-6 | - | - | CASSKETYNEQFF | TGTGCCAGCAGCAAAGAAACCTACAATGAGCAGTTCTTC
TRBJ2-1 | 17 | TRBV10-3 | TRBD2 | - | CAISAPVGTSGSNEQFF | TGTGCCATCAGTGCGCCCGTCGGGACTAGCGGGAGTAATGAGCAGTTCTTC
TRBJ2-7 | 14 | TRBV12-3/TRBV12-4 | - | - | CASSFGFSSYEQYF | TGTGCCAGCAGTTTTGGGTTTAGCTCCTACGAGCAGTACTTC
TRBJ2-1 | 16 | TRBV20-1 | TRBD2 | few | CSAREGLAFRDNEQFF | TGCAGTGCTAGAGAGGGACTAGCTTTCCGCGACAATGAGCAGTTCTTC
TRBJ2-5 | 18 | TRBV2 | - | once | CASSEAGLASSSYNEQYF | TGTGCCAGCAGTGAAGCTGGGCTAGCGTCGAGCTCCTACAATGAGCAGTACTTC
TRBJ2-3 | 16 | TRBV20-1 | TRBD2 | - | CSASGGASWHTDTQYF | TGCAGTGCTAGCGGGGGGGCCAGTTGGCACACAGATACGCAGTATTTT
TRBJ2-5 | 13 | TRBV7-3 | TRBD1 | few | CASSPQGAETQYF | TGTGCCAGCAGCCCCCAGGGGGCAGAGACCCAGTACTTC
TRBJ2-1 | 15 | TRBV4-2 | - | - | CASSHLEGDYNEQFF | TGTGCCAGCAGCCATCTTGAGGGGGATTACAATGAGCAGTTCTTC
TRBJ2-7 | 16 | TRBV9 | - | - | CASSVGRDNLVGEQYF | TGTGCCAGCAGCGTAGGGAGGGACAACCTTGTCGGGGAGCAGTACTTC